This T cell receptor beta chain is drawn from a study of cytomegalovirus exposure and HLA in healthy donors. In germline, CDR1 is SGHVS, CDR2 FQNEAQ. The CDR3 runs to 14 residues. V lost 5 bases to trimming and J lost 11 bases; unmatched junction nucleotides: 7. General study findings and limits: A later analysis showed HLA-associated TCR beta chains outstripping equally common others in clonal expansion. Immune exposure was documented only through CMV serostatus.

PCR employed 60 Vbeta and 13 Jbeta primers. Assay used: immunoSEQ multiplex PCR; TCRdb lists only in-frame clones, some missing. The sample gives approximately 85,000 clones, 72% of which show up once; roughly 11% is in the top ten. On this clone: Its target is unknown.

Sequencing was done on a sample of PBMCs. The V call is TRBV7-8, the J call TRBJ2-3; TRBD2 aligns across 13 bases. The sequence came from a woman in her 40s in good health and CMV-seropositive. The CDR3 loop is CASSTGTSGMKQYF. The DNA of the CDR3 is TGTGCCAGCAGCACCGGGACTAGCGGGATGAAGCAGTATTTT.